This note documents a single T cell receptor beta chain sequence. From the germline J gene comes the end of the CDR3, since the read stops 3 residues before it. The germline V and J ends were trimmed by 0 bases and 3 bases, with 12 bases remaining between them. Germline V gene sequence: CDR1 MNHEY, CDR2 SVGEGT. CDR3 length equals 16 residues. The sample is drawn from a study of T cells in women clearing cervical HPV infection. Using immunoSEQ multiplex PCR, the repertoire was profiled, and TCRdb retains in-frame clones only, with some absent. This sample contains about 36,000 clones. The origin of this receptor is a woman aged 18-70 years with a cervical HPV16 infection that either progressed to CIN3+ or cleared (not recorded which). V is TRBV6-2 or TRBV6-3 and J is TRBJ1-5, with D perhaps TRBD1 (5 bases). Sequencing used blood buffy coat. CDR3 DNA (partial): TGTGCCAGCAGTTACTCGATAGGGGAAATCAATCAGCCC. Translating it yields CASSYSIGEINQP. The full-length CDR3 reads as CASSYSIGEINQPQHF.